A single sample gave rise to the 11 T cell receptor beta chains below, sequenced in a study of graft-versus-host responses after intestinal transplantation. Their target antigens are unknown. The data were produced by immunoSEQ multiplex PCR, yet TCRdb's version contains in-frame clones alone and is incomplete. This table has tens of thousands of clones, 75% to 95% appearing once. This specimen consisted of unstimulated CD8+ T cells sorted from spleen or lymph node cells, obtained before intestinal transplant. These receptor sequences come from a human donor who received an intestinal transplant.

This rearrangement joins TRBV18 to TRBJ2-7; TRBD1 agrees at 9 bases. Germline V lookup: CDR1 KGHSH, CDR2 LQKENI. This CDR3 spans 15 amino acids. Unmatched junction bases numbered 3, after V lost 1 base and J lost 2 bases. CDR3 DNA: TGTGCCAGCTCACCACGGGACAGGGAGCCCTACGAGCAGTACTTC. This encodes CASSPRDREPYEQYF.

On this clone itself: Other nucleotide sequences in the sample specify the same CDR3. The chain uses TRBV5-1 and TRBJ1-2; 9 nucleotides align to TRBD1. V lost 4 bases and J lost 2; bases outside the gene matches: 3. CDR1 SGHRS and CDR2 YFSETQ come from the germline V gene. The CDR3 contains 14 residues. CDR3 nucleotide sequence: TGCGCCAGCAGCGAGGGACAGGGCAACTATGGCTACACCTTC. Protein sequence: CASSEGQGNYGYTF.

The chain is built from TRBV4-1 and TRBJ1-4; D is perhaps TRBD1 (5 bases). In germline, CDR1 is MGHRA, CDR2 YSYEKL. Trimming removed 1 base at V and 3 bases at J, with 12 bases between. This CDR3 is 16 amino acids long. Here the CDR3 reads CASSQGQGLPNEKLFF. The CDR3 coding sequence is TGCGCCAGCAGCCAAGGGCAGGGTTTGCCTAATGAAAAACTGTTTTTT.

The chain uses TRBV5-6 and TRBJ1-5; D is undetermined. V lost 2 bases and J 3 bases, leaving 12 bases between the germline ends. Germline CDR1 is SGHDT and CDR2 is YYEEEE. The CDR3 runs 15 residues. The CDR3, as DNA: TGTGCCAGCAGCTTATATATGGAATTCAATCAGCCCCAGCATTTT. This translates into CASSLYMEFNQPQHF.

V is TRBV4-1 and J is TRBJ2-1; 9 bases fit TRBD2. The CDR3 has 15 amino acids. Looked up from germline, CDR1 is MGHRA and CDR2 is YSYEKL. Unmatched junction bases numbered 3, after V lost 0 bases and J lost 6 bases. Here the CDR3 reads CASSQESREGNEQFF. Here the CDR3 DNA reads TGCGCCAGCAGCCAAGAGTCGCGGGAGGGCAATGAGCAGTTCTTC.

V and J are TRBV6-5 and TRBJ1-5, with 7 bases identical to TRBD1. This CDR3 is 15 amino acids long. Germline V gene data show CDR1 as MNHEY and CDR2 as SVGAGI. With V trimmed by 2 bases and J by 2 bases, 3 bases remained unmatched. The CDR3, as DNA: TGTGCCAGCAGTTACACAGGGGAGGGCAATCAGCCCCAGCATTTT. Translation: CASSYTGEGNQPQHF.

This chain connects TRBV4-1 to TRBJ2-7, with D perhaps TRBD1 (6 bases). Per the germline V gene, CDR1 is MGHRA and CDR2 is YSYEKL. V was cut by 4 bases and J by 0 bases, with 10 bases left in between. This CDR3 comprises 14 residues. CDR3 loop: CASSPRQDSYEQYF. The CDR3 nucleotides are TGCGCCAGCAGCCCTCGACAGGACTCCTACGAGCAGTACTTC.

The V call is TRBV4-2, the J call TRBJ2-7, with 7 positions matching TRBD1. The CDR3 runs 15 residues. Looked up from germline, CDR1 is LGHNA and CDR2 is YNFKEQ. After removal of 4 bases from V and 3 bases from J, the junction contained 9 bases not matched to a gene. The CDR3 loop reads CASSPLAGGFYEQYF. CDR3 nucleotide sequence: TGTGCCAGCAGCCCCCTAGCAGGGGGTTTCTACGAGCAGTACTTC.

This clone was seen just once. This chain uses TRBV19 with TRBJ1-5; D unresolved. With 5 bases removed from V and 6 bases from J, the gap between germline ends came to 8 bases. Per germline, CDR1 LNHDA and CDR2 SQIVND (reference sequence). The CDR3 is 12 residues long. The DNA of the CDR3 is TGTGCCAGTAGTTCGGAGGGTCAGCCCCAGCATTTT. Its translation is CASSSEGQPQHF. Complete variable domain (other parts from reference TRBV19 and TRBJ1-5): DGGITQSPKYLFRKEGQNVTLSCEQNLNHDAMYWYRQDPGQGLRLIYYSQIVNDFQKGDIAEGYSVSREKKESFPLTVTSAQKNPTAFYLCASSSEGQPQHFGDGTRLSIL.

This chain connects TRBV10-3 to TRBJ1-2; D perhaps matches TRBD1 (6 bases). The V end was cut by 4 bases, the J end by 2 bases, with 8 bases between. CDR3 length: 13 amino acids. Germline values: CDR1 ENHRY, CDR2 SYGVKD. The CDR3 sequence: CAISVQGNYGYTF. For the CDR3, the DNA is TGTGCCATCAGTGTACAGGGAAACTATGGCTACACCTTC.

J is TRBJ2-7 and V is TRBV25-1; possibly TRBD1 for D (5 bases). The CDR3 runs 13 residues. V lost 7 bases and J 3 bases, leaving 13 bases between the germline ends. Germline V gene sequence: CDR1 MGHDK, CDR2 SYGVNS. CDR3 region: CASTPGHYYEQYF. CDR3 DNA: TGTGCCAGCACCCCTGGACACTACTACGAGCAGTACTTC.